This T cell receptor beta chain appears in the sequencing data of a study of shared clonotypes between healthy human individuals. Across the study: Participating donors consisted of a couple of women and a few men aged 18 to 49. Findings and limits, study-wide: Unshared clonotypes carried lower generation probabilities than those common to all four donors. Generally, naive subsets came out with larger estimated richness than memory subsets.

After removal of 2 bases from V and 3 bases from J, the junction contained 14 bases not matched to a gene. Germline CDR1 reads MDHEN; CDR2 reads SYDVKM. This CDR3 region has 18 residues. With respect to this clone: Its specificity is unknown.

TCRdb's copy holds only in-frame clones and misses some; the assay was immunoSEQ multiplex PCR. The table records 2.3 million or so clones, 85% to 95% of them present only once. V and J are TRBV28 and TRBJ1-1, with 8 bases that match TRBD1. Sequenced sample: naive CD4+ T cells from PBMCs. Subset of the sample: CD45RA+ positively selected. The receptor's source is a man aged 18 to 30 in good health. Some clones in this sample may be carry-over from other donors' samples. CDR3 DNA: TGTGCCAGCAGTTTAATTCTCGGATCAGGGGGCGAGGACACTGAAGCTTTCTTT. Protein: CASSLILGSGGEDTEAFF.